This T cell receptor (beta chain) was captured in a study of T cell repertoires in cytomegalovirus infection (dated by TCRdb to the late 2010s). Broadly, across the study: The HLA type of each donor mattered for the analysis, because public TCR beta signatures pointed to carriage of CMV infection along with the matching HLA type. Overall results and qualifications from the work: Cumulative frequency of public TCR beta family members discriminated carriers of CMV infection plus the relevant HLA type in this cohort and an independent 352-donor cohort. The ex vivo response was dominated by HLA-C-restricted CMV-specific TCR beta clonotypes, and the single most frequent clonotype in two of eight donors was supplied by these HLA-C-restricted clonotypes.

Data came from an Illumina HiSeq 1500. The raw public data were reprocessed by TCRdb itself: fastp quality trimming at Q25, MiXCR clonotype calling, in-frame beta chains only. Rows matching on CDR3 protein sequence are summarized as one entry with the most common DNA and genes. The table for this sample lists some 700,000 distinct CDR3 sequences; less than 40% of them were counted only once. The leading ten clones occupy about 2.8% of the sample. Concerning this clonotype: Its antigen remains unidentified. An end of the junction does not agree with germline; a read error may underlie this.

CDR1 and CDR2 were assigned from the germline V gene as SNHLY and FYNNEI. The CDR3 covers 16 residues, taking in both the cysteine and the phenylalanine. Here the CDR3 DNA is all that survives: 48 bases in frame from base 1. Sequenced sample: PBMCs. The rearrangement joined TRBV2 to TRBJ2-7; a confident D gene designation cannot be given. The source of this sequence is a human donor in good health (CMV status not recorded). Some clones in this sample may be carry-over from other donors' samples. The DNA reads TGTGCCAGCAAACCCCTTTCCAGGCGCTCCGTATACGGGCAGTACTTC. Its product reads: CASKPLSRRSVYGQYF. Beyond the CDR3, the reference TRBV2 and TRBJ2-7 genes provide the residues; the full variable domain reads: EPEVTQTPSHQVTQMGQEVILRCVPISNHLYFYWYRQILGQKVEFLVSFYNNEISEKSEIFDDQFSVERPDGSNFTLKIRSTKLEDSAMYFCASKPLSRRSVYGQYFGPGTRLTVT.